This is a list of T cell receptor beta chains from one sample in a study of identical twins. One entry per CDR3 protein results from TCRdb running MiXCR on the 5' RACE reads. The table includes 600,000 to 850,000 distinct CDR3 sequences, roughly 20% detected once. This sample also belongs to another study, concerning T cells expressing NK-cell markers.

Sequences were obtained from PBMCs. The receptors originated from a young woman in good health. The CDR3 runs from the conserved cysteine through the conserved F or W. A D gene is named only where the DNA matches it firmly. Some rows mark clone size as missing; the rest say once, few, many or name a class of expanded clone.

cdr3_nt cdr3_aa j_call clone_size d_call v_call
TGCAGTGCAATGGGAGGGGGGTCTCTCTCGAACATTCAGTACTTC CSAMGGGSLSNIQYF TRBJ2-4 . . TRBV20-1
TGTGCCAGCTCACCCGGGACAGGAAACACCATATATTTT CASSPGTGNTIYF TRBJ1-3 . . TRBV18
TGCGCCAGCAGCCCTATCAGTACAGGGGGCTATGGCTACACCTTC CASSPISTGGYGYTF TRBJ1-2 many TRBD1 TRBV5-1
TGTGCCAGCAGCAGTGGACAGGGAAAGACCCAGTACTTC CASSSGQGKTQYF TRBJ2-5 . TRBD1 TRBV7-2
TGTGCCAGCAGTTTTGGGCCGGCCGCGGCGGGCGAGCAGTACTTC CASSFGPAAAGEQYF TRBJ2-7 few . TRBV12-3/TRBV12-4
TGCGCCAGCAGCAGAGGACAGGGGGCGCCAGTTTTAGTCTACGAGCAGTACTTC CASSRGQGAPVLVYEQYF TRBJ2-7 . TRBD1 TRBV5-1
TGTGCCAGCAGCTTGTCCTCACTAGCGGCTAGCTCCTACAATGAGCAGTTCTTC CASSLSSLAASSYNEQFF TRBJ2-1 few TRBD2 TRBV11-2
TGTGCCAGCTCACCAGGGACAGGGCCCGCCGGGGAGCTGTTTTTT CASSPGTGPAGELFF TRBJ2-2 . TRBD1 TRBV18
TGCAGCGTTGAAGATTTGGACAGCCACAATGAGCAGTTCTTC CSVEDLDSHNEQFF TRBJ2-1 . . TRBV29-1
TGTGCCAGCAGCCATGGGACAGGGCGTCTCTACGAGCAGTACTTC CASSHGTGRLYEQYF TRBJ2-7 . TRBD1 TRBV16
TGCGCCAGCAGTCCTTGGGGAGTCATAAATACGCAGTATTTT CASSPWGVINTQYF TRBJ2-3 . . TRBV10-1
TGCAGTGCTCCCGGGACTAGTATCTACGAGCAGTACTTC CSAPGTSIYEQYF TRBJ2-7 . TRBD2 TRBV20-1
TGCGCCAGCAGCCCAACAGTTAGTAAGGATACGCAGTATTTT CASSPTVSKDTQYF TRBJ2-3 . . TRBV5-1
TGTGCCAGCAGTTTAGGACTAGCGGGAGCGGGCGGGGAGCTGTTTTTT CASSLGLAGAGGELFF TRBJ2-2 . TRBD2 TRBV12-3/TRBV12-4
TGCAGTGCCACACTAGCGGGGGTACTACGGGGGCAGTACTTC CSATLAGVLRGQYF TRBJ2-7 . TRBD2 TRBV20-1
TGTGCCACCAGCAGAGAGCAGGGGCATTCACCCCTCCACTTT CATSREQGHSPLHF TRBJ1-6 . . TRBV15
TGTGCCATCAGAGGACTAGCCGAGCTGGGCGAGCAGTACTTC CAIRGLAELGEQYF TRBJ2-7 . TRBD2 TRBV10-3
TGTGCCAGCGGACTAGCGGGAGCGTACGAGCAGTACTTC CASGLAGAYEQYF TRBJ2-7 few TRBD2 TRBV14
TGTGCCAGCAGTTGGCGGGGGGACGAGCAGTACTTC CASSWRGDEQYF TRBJ2-7 few TRBD2 TRBV12-3/TRBV12-4
TGCGCCAGCAGCTCGATAACAGGGGGCCAGACGAGGCATGAGCAGTTCTTC CASSSITGGQTRHEQFF TRBJ2-1 few TRBD1 TRBV5-1